These T cell receptor beta chains were read from a single sample in a study of long-term antiretroviral therapy in people with HIV. Measured with immunoSEQ multiplex PCR; TCRdb has only the in-frame clones, and not every one. Here the sample spans fewer than 40,000 clones, 70% to 90% being singletons. The sequenced sample was unsorted PBMCs, obtained 1.2 years after starting antiretroviral therapy. The receptors derive from a woman between 45 and 65 years old with HIV. Both conserved end residues are part of each CDR3. The D gene is left open where the match is weak. Clone size is stated in some rows and not others, as once, few, many or a class when expanded.

D	J	size	V	CDR3	DNA
TRBD1	TRBJ2-3	-	TRBV18	CASSQPGTGKSTDTQYF	TGTGCCAGCTCACAACCCGGGACAGGGAAAAGTACAGATACGCAGTATTTT
-	TRBJ1-1	-	TRBV7-7	CASSFHKGMEKAFF	TGTGCTAGCAGCTTCCACAAGGGAATGGAGAAAGCTTTCTTT
-	TRBJ1-6	few	TRBV30	CAWTHGRGADYNSPLHF	TGTGCCTGGACCCATGGAAGGGGAGCGGACTATAATTCACCCCTCCACTTT
-	TRBJ2-1	-	TRBV9	CASSVSIGTPYNEQFF	TGTGCCAGCAGCGTATCTATCGGGACTCCCTACAATGAGCAGTTCTTC
-	TRBJ1-2	-	TRBV7-2	CASSFAEGPNYGYTF	TGTGCCAGCAGCTTTGCCGAGGGCCCAAATTATGGCTACACCTTC
TRBD1	TRBJ1-3	-	TRBV10-1	CASSDPDRVGNTIYF	TGCGCCAGCAGTGATCCGGACAGGGTTGGAAACACCATATATTTT
-	TRBJ2-3	-	TRBV10-3	CAISEEGLGTDTQYF	TGTGCCATCAGTGAAGAAGGCTTAGGGACAGATACGCAGTATTTT
-	TRBJ1-1	-	TRBV2	CASRGYTEAFF	TGTGCCAGCCGGGGGTACACTGAAGCTTTCTTT
-	TRBJ1-1	-	TRBV10-1	CASSESRLGQTEAFF	TGCGCCAGCAGTGAGTCGCGGCTTGGACAGACTGAAGCTTTCTTT
TRBD1	TRBJ1-4	-	TRBV7-9	CASSTNDRGLGEKLFF	TGTGCCAGCAGCACTAATGACAGGGGGCTAGGGGAAAAACTGTTTTTT
-	TRBJ2-6	-	TRBV7-3	CASSLYPSSGANVLTF	TGTGCCAGCAGCTTATACCCGAGCTCTGGGGCCAACGTCCTGACTTTC
-	TRBJ2-2	-	TRBV7-2	CASSNRYTGELFF	TGTGCCAGCAGCAACAGGTACACCGGGGAGCTGTTTTTT
-	TRBJ1-6	-	TRBV5-4	CASSLDPGFNSPLHF	TGTGCCAGCAGCTTGGATCCGGGATTTAATTCACCCCTCCACTTT
TRBD1	TRBJ2-7	-	TRBV11-3	CASSSGQASSYEQYF	TGTGCCAGCAGCTCTGGACAGGCTAGCTCCTACGAGCAGTACTTC
-	TRBJ1-2	-	TRBV27	CASSIAGSLGYGYTF	TGTGCCAGCAGTATTGCCGGGAGCTTGGGGTATGGCTACACCTTC
TRBD1	TRBJ1-5	-	TRBV30	CAWSRAGTASGQPQHF	TGTGCCTGGAGTAGGGCCGGGACAGCCTCTGGACAGCCCCAGCATTTT
-	TRBJ1-1	-	TRBV29-1	CSPTQAGLEAFF	TGCAGCCCAACCCAAGCCGGTCTTGAAGCTTTCTTT
TRBD1	TRBJ2-7	-	TRBV7-2	CASSFQQGDYEQYF	TGTGCCAGCAGCTTTCAACAGGGGGACTACGAGCAGTACTTC
-	TRBJ1-3	-	TRBV9	CASSVARTWSGNTIYF	TGTGCCAGCAGCGTAGCTAGGACGTGGTCTGGAAACACCATATATTTT
-	TRBJ1-2	-	TRBV4-2	CASSQVQSRDQGGYTF	TGTGCCAGCAGCCAAGTCCAATCCCGGGACCAAGGGGGCTACACCTTC
-	TRBJ2-2	-	TRBV11-2	CASIPIPVRGASTGELFF	TGTGCCAGCATCCCCATTCCCGTTCGCGGGGCTTCCACCGGGGAGCTGTTTTTT
TRBD1	TRBJ1-2	-	TRBV30	CAWQRTGSGYGYTF	TGTGCCTGGCAAAGGACAGGATCTGGCTATGGCTACACCTTC
TRBD1	TRBJ1-1	-	TRBV5-6	CASSRIETGSRGEAFF	TGTGCCAGCAGCCGCATTGAGACAGGGTCCAGGGGCGAAGCTTTCTTT
-	TRBJ1-1	-	TRBV4-1	CASSHLRGNTEAFF	TGCGCCAGCAGCCACCTCAGGGGGAACACTGAAGCTTTCTTT
-	TRBJ1-1	-	TRBV6-5	CASRGRNTEAFF	TGTGCCAGCAGGGGACGGAACACTGAAGCTTTCTTT
TRBD1	TRBJ2-2	-	TRBV7-9	CASSTGTGSYTGELFF	TGTGCCAGCAGCACCGGGACAGGGAGTTACACCGGGGAGCTGTTTTTT
-	TRBJ1-1	once	TRBV5-1	CASSSLQGPSTEAFF	TGCGCCAGCAGCTCCTTACAGGGACCCAGCACTGAAGCTTTCTTT
-	TRBJ2-7	-	TRBV6-6	CASSYSGDVNEQYF	TGTGCCAGCAGTTACTCTGGGGACGTGAACGAGCAGTACTTC
-	TRBJ2-6	-	TRBV6-5	CASSWQRGSGANVLTF	TGTGCCAGCAGTTGGCAGAGGGGCTCTGGGGCCAACGTCCTGACTTTC
TRBD1	TRBJ2-1	-	TRBV7-2	CASSPGTGGRFF	TGTGCCAGCAGCCCCGGGACAGGGGGCCGGTTCTTC
TRBD2	TRBJ2-7	-	TRBV7-2	CASSPSGGSYEQYF	TGTGCCAGCAGCCCCTCGGGGGGGTCCTACGAGCAGTACTTC
-	TRBJ1-1	-	TRBV5-5	CASSWAGENTEAFF	TGTGCCAGCAGTTGGGCCGGGGAGAACACTGAAGCTTTCTTT
-	TRBJ1-4	-	TRBV2	CASREGQPNEKLFF	TGTGCCAGCAGGGAAGGACAGCCTAATGAAAAACTGTTTTTT
-	TRBJ1-5	-	TRBV19	CASSIDLSQPQHF	TGTGCCAGTAGTATAGATCTTAGTCAGCCCCAGCATTTT
TRBD1	TRBJ2-5	-	TRBV7-6	CASSPPGGHLQETQYF	TGTGCCAGCAGCCCGCCAGGGGGACACCTTCAAGAGACCCAGTACTTC
-	TRBJ2-2	-	TRBV6-6	CASGGKRDTGELFF	TGTGCCAGCGGCGGGAAAAGAGACACCGGGGAGCTGTTTTTT
-	TRBJ2-5	-	TRBV5-1	CASSLGLAYSETQYF	TGCGCCAGCAGCTTGGGTCTAGCCTATTCGGAGACCCAGTACTTC
-	TRBJ2-1	once	TRBV28	CASKGGALYNEQFF	TGTGCCAGCAAGGGGGGGGCCCTATACAATGAGCAGTTCTTC
-	TRBJ2-7	-	TRBV11-3	CASSFGGYEQYF	TGTGCCAGCAGCTTTGGGGGATACGAGCAGTACTTC
-	TRBJ2-1	-	TRBV29-1	CSVRLATGGNEQFF	TGCAGCGTTCGTCTAGCAACCGGGGGCAATGAGCAGTTCTTC
-	TRBJ2-7	-	TRBV19	CASSSQLTGGLYEQYF	TGTGCCAGTAGTAGCCAACTAACGGGGGGCCTCTACGAGCAGTACTTC
-	TRBJ1-1	-	TRBV30	CAWSLTLDGEAFF	TGTGCCTGGAGCCTAACCTTGGACGGTGAAGCTTTCTTT
-	TRBJ1-2	-	TRBV19	CASSGQSYGYTF	TGTGCCAGTAGTGGGCAAAGCTATGGCTACACCTTC
TRBD2	TRBJ2-3	-	TRBV5-1	CASSLAGTSGGVDTQYF	TGCGCCAGCAGCTTGGCCGGGACTAGCGGGGGAGTCGATACGCAGTATTTT
-	TRBJ1-1	-	TRBV9	CASSVGGSTEAFF	TGTGCCAGCAGCGTAGGAGGGAGCACTGAAGCTTTCTTT
-	TRBJ1-2	once	TRBV2	CASIFASNYGYTF	TGTGCCAGCATATTCGCGTCGAACTATGGCTACACCTTC
TRBD1	TRBJ2-7	-	TRBV7-8	CASSLALTGFSYEQYF	TGTGCCAGCAGCTTAGCCCTGACAGGGTTCAGCTACGAGCAGTACTTC
TRBD2	TRBJ2-7	once	TRBV7-7	CASSSSLLAGGDEQYF	TGTGCTAGCAGCTCCAGCCTCTTAGCGGGGGGGGATGAGCAGTACTTC
-	TRBJ2-1	-	TRBV4-3	CASSQDFVLGMRSYNEQFF	TGCGCCAGCAGCCAAGATTTCGTCTTGGGGATGAGGTCCTACAATGAGCAGTTCTTC
TRBD2	TRBJ2-5	-	TRBV11-3	CASSSGTSGDETQYF	TGTGCCAGCAGCTCCGGGACTAGCGGGGATGAGACCCAGTACTTC